The sample holds a few counts of the clone carrying this T cell receptor (beta chain). Its specificity is unknown. Germline CDR1 SGHKS, CDR2 YYEKEE (reference sequence). The junction had 14 bases not matched to a gene; V was cut back by 4 bases and J by 0 bases. CDR3 length equals 18 residues. The data belong to a study of T-cell memory formation after mild COVID-19. TCRdb called the 5' RACE reads again in MiXCR, with one record for every CDR3 protein. The sample includes more than 75,000 distinct CDR3 sequences, roughly 25% of them seen just once. Overall study findings and caveats: SARS-CoV-2 specificity of second-wave clones peaking day 37 was unconfirmed. The appearance of some responding clones in pre-infection memory suggested that cross-reactive memory joined. Contracting CD4+ clones sat mainly in CM and EM; CD8+ in EMRA.

This clonotype originated in a man between 18 and 29 years old who had mild COVID-19 (a few samples of this study predate the infection). Cell type and time point are not known. The rearrangement joins TRBV5-5 to TRBJ1-1; TRBD1 aligns across 8 bases. The sequenced material came from PBMCs or a T cell subset sorted from them (not recorded which). The CDR3 here is CASSPGTGGLLLNTEAFF. The CDR3 DNA is TGTGCCAGCAGCCCTGGGACAGGAGGATTGTTATTGAACACTGAAGCTTTCTTT.